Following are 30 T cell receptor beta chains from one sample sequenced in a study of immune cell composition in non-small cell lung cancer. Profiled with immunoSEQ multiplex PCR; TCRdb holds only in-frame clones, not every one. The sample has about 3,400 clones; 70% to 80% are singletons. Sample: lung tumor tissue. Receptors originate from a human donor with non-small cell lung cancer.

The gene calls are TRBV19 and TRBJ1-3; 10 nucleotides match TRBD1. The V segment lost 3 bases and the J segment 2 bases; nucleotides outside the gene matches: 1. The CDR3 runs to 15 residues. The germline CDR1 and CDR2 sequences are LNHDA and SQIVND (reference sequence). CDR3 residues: CASSMGQGPGNTIYF. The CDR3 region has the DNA TGTGCCAGTAGTATGGGACAGGGGCCTGGAAACACCATATATTTT. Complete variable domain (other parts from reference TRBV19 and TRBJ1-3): DGGITQSPKYLFRKEGQNVTLSCEQNLNHDAMYWYRQDPGQGLRLIYYSQIVNDFQKGDIAEGYSVSREKKESFPLTVTSAQKNPTAFYLCASSMGQGPGNTIYFGEGSWLTVV.

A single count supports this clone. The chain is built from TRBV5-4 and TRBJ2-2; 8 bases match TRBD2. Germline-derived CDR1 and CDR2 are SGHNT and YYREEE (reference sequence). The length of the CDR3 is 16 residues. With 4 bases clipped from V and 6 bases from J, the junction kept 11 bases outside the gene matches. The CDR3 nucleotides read TGTGCCAGCAGCCTCGGGACTAGAGTTACGGCCGGGGAGCTGTTTTTT. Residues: CASSLGTRVTAGELFF.

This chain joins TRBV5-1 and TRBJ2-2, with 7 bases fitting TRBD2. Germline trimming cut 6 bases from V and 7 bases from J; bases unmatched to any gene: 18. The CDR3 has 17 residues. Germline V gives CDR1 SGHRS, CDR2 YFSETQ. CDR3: CASTLTGTTIRDGELFF. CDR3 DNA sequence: TGCGCCAGCACATTAACCGGGACTACAATCCGGGACGGGGAGCTGTTTTTT.

The chain's CDR3 is CASSHYSANYGYTF. In DNA, the CDR3 is TGTGCCAGCAGCCATTACAGTGCTAACTATGGCTACACCTTC. This sequence joins TRBV5-4 and TRBJ1-2; no reliable D call. V lost 4 bases and J 0 bases, leaving 10 bases between the germline ends. Per the germline V gene, CDR1 is SGHNT and CDR2 is YYREEE (reference sequence). The CDR3 extends over 14 amino acids.

The CDR3 region has the DNA TGTGCCAGCTCACCACAAGGGACAGGGTCTTACGAGCAGTACTTC. It encodes CASSPQGTGSYEQYF. This chain links TRBV18 with TRBJ2-7, with 9 bases aligning to TRBD1. The J segment lost 4 bases and the V segment lost 1 base, leaving 5 bases of the junction unmatched. The CDR3 contains 15 residues. Per germline, CDR1 KGHSH and CDR2 LQKENI.

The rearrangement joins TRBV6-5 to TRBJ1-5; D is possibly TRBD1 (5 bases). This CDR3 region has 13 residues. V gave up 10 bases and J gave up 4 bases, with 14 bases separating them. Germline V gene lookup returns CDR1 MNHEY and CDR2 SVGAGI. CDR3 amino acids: CAISPEGNQPQHF. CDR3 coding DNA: TGTGCCATCAGCCCGGAGGGGAATCAGCCCCAGCATTTT.

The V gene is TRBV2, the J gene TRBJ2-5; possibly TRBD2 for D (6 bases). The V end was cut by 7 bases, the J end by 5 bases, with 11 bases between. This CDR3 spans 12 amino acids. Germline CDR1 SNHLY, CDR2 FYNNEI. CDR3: CASTVRGETQYF. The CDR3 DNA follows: TGTGCCAGCACGGTACGGGGGGAGACCCAGTACTTC.

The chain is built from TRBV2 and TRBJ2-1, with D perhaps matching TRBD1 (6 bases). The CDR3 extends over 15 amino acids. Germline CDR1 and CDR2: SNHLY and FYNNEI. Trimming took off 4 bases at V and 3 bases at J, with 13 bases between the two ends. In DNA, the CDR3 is TGTGCCAGCAGTGGTGCAGGGGACATCTACAATGAGCAGTTCTTC. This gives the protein CASSGAGDIYNEQFF. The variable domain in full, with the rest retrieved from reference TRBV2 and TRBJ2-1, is EPEVTQTPSHQVTQMGQEVILRCVPISNHLYFYWYRQILGQKVEFLVSFYNNEISEKSEIFDDQFSVERPDGSNFTLKIRSTKLEDSAMYFCASSGAGDIYNEQFFGPGTRLTVL.

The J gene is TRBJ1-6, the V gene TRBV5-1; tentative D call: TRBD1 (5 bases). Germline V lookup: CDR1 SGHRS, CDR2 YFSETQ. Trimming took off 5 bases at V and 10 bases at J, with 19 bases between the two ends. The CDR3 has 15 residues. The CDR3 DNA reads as TGCGCCAGCAGTTATACCACAGGCATCGGCTCACCCCTCCACTTT. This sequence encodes CASSYTTGIGSPLHF.

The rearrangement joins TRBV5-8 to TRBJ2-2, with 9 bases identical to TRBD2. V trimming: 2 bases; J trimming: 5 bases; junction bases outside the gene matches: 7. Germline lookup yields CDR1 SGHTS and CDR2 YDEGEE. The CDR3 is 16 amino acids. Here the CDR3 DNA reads TGTGCCAGCAGCTTTTCGACTAGCGGTCCAACCGGGGAGCTGTTTTTT. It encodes CASSFSTSGPTGELFF.

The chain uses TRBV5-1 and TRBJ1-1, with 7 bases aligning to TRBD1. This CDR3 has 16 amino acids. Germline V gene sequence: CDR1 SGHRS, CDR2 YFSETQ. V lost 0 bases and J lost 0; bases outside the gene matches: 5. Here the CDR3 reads CASSLAGQTMNTEAFF. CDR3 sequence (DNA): TGCGCCAGCAGCTTGGCGGGACAGACTATGAACACTGAAGCTTTCTTT.

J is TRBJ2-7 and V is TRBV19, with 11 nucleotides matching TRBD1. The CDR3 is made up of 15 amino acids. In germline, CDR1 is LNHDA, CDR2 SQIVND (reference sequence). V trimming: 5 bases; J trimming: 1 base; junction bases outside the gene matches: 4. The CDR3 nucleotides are TGTGCCAGTAGTTTGGGACAGGGGGATTCCTACGAGCAGTACTTC. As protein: CASSLGQGDSYEQYF.

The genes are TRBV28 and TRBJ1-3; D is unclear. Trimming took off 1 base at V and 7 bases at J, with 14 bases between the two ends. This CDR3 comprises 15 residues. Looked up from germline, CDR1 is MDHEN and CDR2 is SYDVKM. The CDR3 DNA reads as TGTGCCAGCAGTTTATTAAGCGGCGTAGGGAACACCATATATTTT. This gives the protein CASSLLSGVGNTIYF.

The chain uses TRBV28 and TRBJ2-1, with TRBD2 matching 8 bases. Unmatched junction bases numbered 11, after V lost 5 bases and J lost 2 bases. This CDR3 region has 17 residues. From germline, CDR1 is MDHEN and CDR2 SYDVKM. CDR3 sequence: CASSPPDIAGTYNEQFF. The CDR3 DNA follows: TGTGCCAGCAGTCCACCTGATATAGCGGGAACCTACAATGAGCAGTTCTTC. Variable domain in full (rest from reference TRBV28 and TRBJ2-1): DVKVTQSSRYLVKRTGEKVFLECVQDMDHENMFWYRQDPGLGLRLIYFSYDVKMKEKGDIPEGYSVSREKKERFSLILESASTNQTSMYLCASSPPDIAGTYNEQFFGPGTRLTVL.

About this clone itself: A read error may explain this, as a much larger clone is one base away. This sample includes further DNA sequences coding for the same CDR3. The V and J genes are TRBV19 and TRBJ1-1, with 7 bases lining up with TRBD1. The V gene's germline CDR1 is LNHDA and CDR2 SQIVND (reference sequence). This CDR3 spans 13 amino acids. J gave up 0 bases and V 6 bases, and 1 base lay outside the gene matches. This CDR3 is CASRTGLNTEAFF. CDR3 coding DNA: TGTGCCAGTAGGACAGGGTTGAACACTGAAGCTTTCTTT.

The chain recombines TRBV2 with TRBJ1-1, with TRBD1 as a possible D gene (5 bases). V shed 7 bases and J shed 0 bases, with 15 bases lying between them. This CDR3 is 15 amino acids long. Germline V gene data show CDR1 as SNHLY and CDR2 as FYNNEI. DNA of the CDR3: TGTGCCAGCAACCCCACAGGTGACATGAACACTGAAGCTTTCTTT. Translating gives CASNPTGDMNTEAFF.

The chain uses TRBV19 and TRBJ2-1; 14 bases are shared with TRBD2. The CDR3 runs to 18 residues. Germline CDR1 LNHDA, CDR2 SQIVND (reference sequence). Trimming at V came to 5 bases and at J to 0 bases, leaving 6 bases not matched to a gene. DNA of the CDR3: TGTGCCAGTAGTGCCGGACTAGCGGGAGGCTACTCCTACAATGAGCAGTTCTTC. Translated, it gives CASSAGLAGGYSYNEQFF.

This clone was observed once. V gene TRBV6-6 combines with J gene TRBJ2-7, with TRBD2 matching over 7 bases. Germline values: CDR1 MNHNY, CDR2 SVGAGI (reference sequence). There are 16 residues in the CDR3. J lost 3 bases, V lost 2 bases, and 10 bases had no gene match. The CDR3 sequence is CASSYRGGTSVYEQYF. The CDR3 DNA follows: TGTGCCAGCAGTTACCGGGGAGGAACTAGCGTCTACGAGCAGTACTTC.

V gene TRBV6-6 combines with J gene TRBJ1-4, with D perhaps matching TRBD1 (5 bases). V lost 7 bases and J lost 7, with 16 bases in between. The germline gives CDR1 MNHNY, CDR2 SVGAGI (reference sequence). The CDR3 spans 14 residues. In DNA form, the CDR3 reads TGTGCCAGCACTAAGGGGAGGGCCGGTGAAAAACTGTTTTTT. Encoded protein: CASTKGRAGEKLFF.

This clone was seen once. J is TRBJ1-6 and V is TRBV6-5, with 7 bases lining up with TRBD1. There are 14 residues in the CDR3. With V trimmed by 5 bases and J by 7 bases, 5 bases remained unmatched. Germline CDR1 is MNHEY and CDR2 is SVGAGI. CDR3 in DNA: TGTGCCAGCAGTGCCGGGACAGAGAATTCACCCCTCCACTTT. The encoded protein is CASSAGTENSPLHF.

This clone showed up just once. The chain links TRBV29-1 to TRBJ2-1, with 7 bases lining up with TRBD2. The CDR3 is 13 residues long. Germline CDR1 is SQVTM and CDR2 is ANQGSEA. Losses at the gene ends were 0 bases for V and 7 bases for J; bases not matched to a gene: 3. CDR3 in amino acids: CSVEEEAGNEQFF. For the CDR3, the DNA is TGCAGCGTTGAAGAGGAAGCGGGGAATGAGCAGTTCTTC.

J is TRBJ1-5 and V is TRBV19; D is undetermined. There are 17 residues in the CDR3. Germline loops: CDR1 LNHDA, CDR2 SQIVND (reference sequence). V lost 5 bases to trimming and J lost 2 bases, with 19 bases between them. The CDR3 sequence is CASSVGSTLEGNQPQHF. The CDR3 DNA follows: TGTGCCAGTAGTGTGGGTTCAACCTTGGAGGGCAATCAGCCCCAGCATTTT.

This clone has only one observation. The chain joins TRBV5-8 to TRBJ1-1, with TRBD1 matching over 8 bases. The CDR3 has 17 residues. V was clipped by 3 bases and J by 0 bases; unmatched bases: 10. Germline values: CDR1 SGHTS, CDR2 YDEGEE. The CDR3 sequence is CASSSVRGGQVNTEAFF. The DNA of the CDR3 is TGTGCCAGCAGCTCGGTGAGGGGGGGACAGGTGAACACTGAAGCTTTCTTT. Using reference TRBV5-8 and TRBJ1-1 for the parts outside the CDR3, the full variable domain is EAGVTQSPTHLIKTRGQQATLRCSPISGHTSVYWYQQALGLGLQFLLWYDEGEERNRGNFPPRFSGRQFPNYSSELNVNALELEDSALYLCASSSVRGGQVNTEAFFGQGTRLTVV.

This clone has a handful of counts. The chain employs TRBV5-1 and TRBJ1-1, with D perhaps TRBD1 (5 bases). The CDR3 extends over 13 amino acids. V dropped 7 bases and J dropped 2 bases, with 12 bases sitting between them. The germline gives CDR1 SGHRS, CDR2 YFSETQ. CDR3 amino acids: CASRFQGNTEAFF. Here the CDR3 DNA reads TGCGCCAGCCGATTCCAGGGAAACACTGAAGCTTTCTTT.

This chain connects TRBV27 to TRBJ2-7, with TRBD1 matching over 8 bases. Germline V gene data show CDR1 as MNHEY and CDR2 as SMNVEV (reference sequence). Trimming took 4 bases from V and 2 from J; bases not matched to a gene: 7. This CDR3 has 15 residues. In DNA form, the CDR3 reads TGTGCCAGCAGTTCCTCCAGGGGGCGCCCCTACGAGCAGTACTTC. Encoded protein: CASSSSRGRPYEQYF.

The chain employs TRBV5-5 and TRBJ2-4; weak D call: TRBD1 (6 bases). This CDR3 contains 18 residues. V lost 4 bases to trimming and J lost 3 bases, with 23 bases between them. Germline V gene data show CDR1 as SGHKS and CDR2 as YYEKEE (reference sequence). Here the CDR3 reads CASSLTGNRDTYKNIQYF. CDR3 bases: TGTGCCAGCAGCCTGACTGGGAACCGGGACACTTACAAAAACATTCAGTACTTC.

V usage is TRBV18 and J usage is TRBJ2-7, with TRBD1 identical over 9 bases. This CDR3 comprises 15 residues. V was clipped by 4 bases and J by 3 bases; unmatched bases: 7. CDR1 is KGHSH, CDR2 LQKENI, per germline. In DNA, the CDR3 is TGTGCCAGCTCACGCGAATCGACAGGGGGCTACGAGCAGTACTTC. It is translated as CASSRESTGGYEQYF.

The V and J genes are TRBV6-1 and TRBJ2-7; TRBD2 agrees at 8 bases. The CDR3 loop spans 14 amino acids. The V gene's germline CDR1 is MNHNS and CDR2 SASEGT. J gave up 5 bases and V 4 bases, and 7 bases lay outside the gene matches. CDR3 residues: CASSVRLALDEQYF. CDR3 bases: TGTGCCAGCAGTGTTCGACTAGCGCTCGACGAGCAGTACTTC.

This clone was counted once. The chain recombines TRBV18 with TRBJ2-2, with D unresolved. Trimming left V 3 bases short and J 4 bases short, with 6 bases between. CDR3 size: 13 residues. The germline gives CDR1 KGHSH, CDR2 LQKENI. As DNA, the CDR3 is TGTGCCAGCTCACCTACACGCACCGGGGAGCTGTTTTTT. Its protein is CASSPTRTGELFF. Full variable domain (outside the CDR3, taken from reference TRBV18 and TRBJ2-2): NAGVMQNPRHLVRRRGQEARLRCSPMKGHSHVYWYRQLPEEGLKFMVYLQKENIIDESGMPKERFSAEFPKEGPSILRIQQVVRGDSAAYFCASSPTRTGELFFGEGSRLTVL.

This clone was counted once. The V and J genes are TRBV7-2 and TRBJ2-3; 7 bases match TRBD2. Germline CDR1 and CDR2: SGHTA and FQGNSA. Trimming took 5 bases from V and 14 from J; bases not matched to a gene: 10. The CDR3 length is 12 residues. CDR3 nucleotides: TGTGCCAGCAGCCTTGGGGGGGAAAAGCGGTATTTT. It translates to CASSLGGEKRYF.